The 30 T cell receptor beta chains listed next were all sequenced from one sample in a study of control samples from healthy donors and cancer patients (dated by TCRdb to about 2020). Library prep was done by the immunoSEQ multiplex PCR assay. TCRdb re-hosts the immuneACCESS table, in-frame sequences only. Its copies lack some clones; in the studies checked, an unresolved V gene accounts for under half of them, and the cause for the rest is not known. The sample records roughly 160,000 clones, nearly 96% of which are singletons. Jointly, the top ten make up over 1% of the sample. The sequencing input was blood. The receptor set was obtained from a woman in her twenties or thirties in good health.

V usage is TRBV19 and J usage is TRBJ1-5, with 12 bases matching TRBD1. After removal of 7 bases from V and 2 bases from J, the junction contained 12 bases not matched to a gene. CDR3 length equals 18 residues. The germline CDR1 and CDR2 sequences are LNHDA and SQIVND (reference sequence). The CDR3: CASTLSPGQGAGNQPQHF. The CDR3 DNA sequence: TGTGCCAGTACCCTCTCGCCGGGACAGGGGGCGGGCAATCAGCCCCAGCATTTT.

This chain connects TRBV7-9 to TRBJ2-1, with TRBD2 identical over 8 bases. CDR3 length: 15 residues. The ends lost 3 bases at V and 2 bases at J; junction bases unmatched: 3. The germline V gene has CDR1 SEHNR and CDR2 FQNEAQ (reference sequence). CDR3 region: CASSFETSAYNEQFF. In DNA, the CDR3 is TGTGCCAGCAGCTTTGAGACTAGCGCCTACAATGAGCAGTTCTTC.

The chain is built from TRBV6-5 and TRBJ1-4, with D possibly TRBD1 on 5 matching bases. V was clipped by 2 bases and J by 4 bases, with 14 bases between them. This CDR3 is built from 16 residues. The germline CDR1 and CDR2 sequences are MNHEY and SVGAGI. The CDR3 region has the DNA TGTGCCAGCAGTTACCGAACAGGCCTTCTTAATGAAAAACTGTTTTTT. It codes for CASSYRTGLLNEKLFF.

The chain couples TRBV28 to TRBJ1-6, with no clear D. There are 12 residues in the CDR3. Germline V gene sequence: CDR1 MDHEN, CDR2 SYDVKM. Trimming shortened V by 6 bases and J by 15 bases, and 15 bases separated the two germline ends. As DNA, the CDR3 is TGTGCCAGCAGCTACGAATCGAGGAACCTCCACTTT. Protein: CASSYESRNLHF.

This rearrangement joins TRBV7-6 to TRBJ1-1, with 9 bases fitting TRBD1. CDR1 and CDR2 from the germline V gene are SGHVS and FNYEAQ. This CDR3 comprises 15 residues. Trimming cost V 5 bases and J 2 bases; bases outside gene matches: 6. CDR3: CASSQGQGFNTEAFF. The CDR3 nucleotides read TGTGCCAGCAGCCAGGGACAGGGTTTTAACACTGAAGCTTTCTTT.

The chain uses TRBV5-4 and TRBJ2-7; weak D call: TRBD1 (5 bases). Germline V gene lookup returns CDR1 SGHNT and CDR2 YYREEE (reference sequence). This CDR3 is 15 amino acids long. Trimming shortened V by 4 bases and J by 0 bases, and 14 bases separated the two germline ends. The CDR3 DNA reads as TGTGCCAGCAGCAAGGACATCAGGAGCTCCTACGAGCAGTACTTC. It yields the protein CASSKDIRSSYEQYF. The full variable domain, its missing parts supplied by reference TRBV5-4 and TRBJ2-7, is ETGVTQSPTHLIKTRGQQVTLRCSSQSGHNTVSWYQQALGQGPQFIFQYYREEENGRGNFPPRFSGLQFPNYSSELNVNALELDDSALYLCASSKDIRSSYEQYFGPGTRLTVT.

The chain employs TRBV20-1 and TRBJ1-4; D is possibly TRBD1 (5 bases). The CDR3 covers 11 residues. With 6 bases removed from V and 15 bases from J, the gap between germline ends came to 17 bases. Germline lookup yields CDR1 DFQATT and CDR2 SNEGSKA (reference sequence). In nucleotides, the CDR3 is TGCAGTGCCCCAGTCCAGTTAGGGGTGTTTTTT. This sequence encodes CSAPVQLGVFF.

V and J are TRBV5-1 and TRBJ2-1; TRBD2 aligns across 12 bases. Germline V gene sequence: CDR1 SGHRS, CDR2 YFSETQ. The CDR3 consists of 15 residues. Trimming removed 4 bases from V and 12 bases from J; junction bases left unmatched: 11. The CDR3 sequence: CASSQGLAGGLGQFF. The DNA of the CDR3 is TGCGCCAGCAGCCAGGGACTAGCGGGCGGCTTAGGGCAGTTCTTC.

The V gene is TRBV28, the J gene TRBJ1-1; D uncertain. Trimming took 5 bases from V and 1 from J, leaving 5 bases between them. The CDR3 is made up of 12 amino acids. Germline V lookup: CDR1 MDHEN, CDR2 SYDVKM. For the CDR3, the DNA is TGTGCCAGCAGTACAGCGAACACTGAAGCTTTCTTT. As protein: CASSTANTEAFF.

The chain recombines TRBV3-1 (or the pseudogene TRBV3-2) with TRBJ2-7; TRBD2 agrees at 8 bases. Losses at the gene ends were 5 bases for V and 2 bases for J; bases not matched to a gene: 5. Germline V gives CDR1 LGHDT, CDR2 YNNKEL (reference sequence). The CDR3 is made up of 14 amino acids. The CDR3 is CASSFAGGTYEQYF. The CDR3 DNA is TGTGCCAGCAGCTTCGCGGGGGGAACCTACGAGCAGTACTTC.

The rearrangement uses TRBV29-1 and TRBJ2-2, with 7 bases that match TRBD1. Looked up from germline, CDR1 is SQVTM and CDR2 is ANQGSEA. The CDR3 length is 15 residues. V was pared by 6 bases and J by 0 bases, with 7 bases of the junction left unmatched. The CDR3 nucleotides are TGCAGCGTGGGGGACAGACGGACGAACACCGGGGAGCTGTTTTTT. It translates to CSVGDRRTNTGELFF.

The rearrangement links TRBV5-1 to TRBJ1-2, with D unresolved. V was shortened by 5 bases and J by 4 bases, with 12 bases between the two germline ends. The CDR3 spans 13 residues. Germline values: CDR1 SGHRS, CDR2 YFSETQ. CDR3: CASRDTTSYGYTF. CDR3 DNA sequence: TGCGCCAGCAGAGACACCACTTCCTATGGCTACACCTTC. Full variable domain (missing parts from reference TRBV5-1 and TRBJ1-2): KAGVTQTPRYLIKTRGQQVTLSCSPISGHRSVSWYQQTPGQGLQFLFEYFSETQRNKGNFPGRFSGRQFSNSRSEMNVSTLELGDSALYLCASRDTTSYGYTFGSGTRLTVV.

The chain has TRBV28 and TRBJ2-7; D is unclear. Trimming cost V 2 bases and J 1 base, with 9 bases left between them. There are 14 residues in the CDR3. CDR1 and CDR2 from the germline V gene are MDHEN and SYDVKM. CDR3 protein: CASSLTPQSYEQYF. The DNA for the CDR3 is TGTGCCAGCAGTTTAACTCCACAATCCTACGAGCAGTACTTC.

This chain joins TRBV30 and TRBJ2-1, with D unclear. Between the trimmed V and J ends, which lost 0 bases and 10 bases, there was a span of 7 bases. The CDR3 sequence is 11 residues long. Germline V gene data show CDR1 as GTSNPN and CDR2 as SVGIG (reference sequence). Written as DNA, the CDR3 is TGTGCCTGGAGTGTAGTATCCGAGCAGTTCTTC. Its translation is CAWSVVSEQFF.

With regard to this clone: The same CDR3 arises from other DNA sequences in this sample as well. The rearrangement joins TRBV7-9 to TRBJ1-1; no clear D. CDR1 is SEHNR and CDR2 is FQNEAQ in the germline V gene (reference sequence). V was cut by 1 base and J by 5 bases, with 8 bases left in between. This CDR3 is built from 13 residues. The CDR3 coding sequence is TGTGCCAGCAGCTTAGGGGCCGAGACTGAAGCTTTCTTT. Its protein is CASSLGAETEAFF.

Regarding this clone: One junction end does not reproduce the germline sequence, and a read error may be involved. The rearrangement uses TRBV19 and TRBJ2-1, with TRBD2 matching over 8 bases. CDR3 length: 16 residues. The germline V gene has CDR1 LNHDA and CDR2 SQIVND (reference sequence). The CDR3 DNA reads as TGTGCCAGTAGTATACTTCGCGGGGGGTCCTCCAATGAGCAGTTCTTC. The encoded protein is CASSILRGGSSNEQFF.

The chain links TRBV7-6 to TRBJ2-2; no reliable D call. Trimming removed 0 bases from V and 3 bases from J, with 14 bases in between. This CDR3 is 17 amino acids long. Germline V CDR1 and CDR2: SGHVS, FNYEAQ. The CDR3 loop is CASSLAPVTVDTGELFF. CDR3 nucleotide sequence: TGTGCCAGCAGCTTAGCCCCCGTAACCGTTGACACCGGGGAGCTGTTTTTT.

The sample holds one count of this clone. The chain uses TRBV5-1 and TRBJ2-2, with 9 nucleotides matching TRBD1. Unmatched junction bases numbered 10, after V lost 4 bases and J lost 6 bases. Germline assignment: CDR1 SGHRS and CDR2 YFSETQ. This CDR3 comprises 16 residues. CDR3 residues: CASSPGTGRESGELFF. Here the CDR3 DNA reads TGCGCCAGCAGCCCAGGGACAGGGCGTGAGTCCGGGGAGCTGTTTTTT.

The V and J genes are TRBV5-6 and TRBJ2-7, with D possibly called TRBD1 or TRBD2 (5 bases each). Germline-derived CDR1 and CDR2 are SGHDT and YYEEEE. The length of the CDR3 is 15 residues. The V end lost 4 bases, the J end lost 2 bases, and 16 bases lay between the germline ends. The CDR3 spells CASSLRGRLTYEQYF. The CDR3 DNA reads as TGTGCCAGCAGCCTAAGGGGACGGCTAACCTACGAGCAGTACTTC.

The rearrangement joins TRBV9 to TRBJ2-5; TRBD2 might be the D (6 bases). This CDR3 has 15 residues. V lost 4 bases and J 0 bases, leaving 13 bases between the germline ends. The germline gives CDR1 SGDLS, CDR2 YYNGEE. CDR3 region: CASSIEGRYQETQYF. The CDR3 DNA is TGTGCCAGCAGCATTGAGGGGAGGTACCAAGAGACCCAGTACTTC.

This chain joins TRBV6-4 and TRBJ2-3; D unclear. Germline lookup yields CDR1 MRHNA and CDR2 SNTAGT. Trimming removed 2 bases from V and 6 bases from J, with 12 bases in between. The CDR3 spans 14 residues. In nucleotides, the CDR3 is TGTGCCAGCAGTGACCGAGTACCCCCGGATACGCAGTATTTT. The encoded protein is CASSDRVPPDTQYF.

The chain is built from TRBV5-5 and TRBJ2-7; unclear D gene. Trimming took 4 bases from V and 7 from J, leaving 24 bases between them. Germline loops: CDR1 SGHKS, CDR2 YYEKEE (reference sequence). This CDR3 region has 16 residues. CDR3 sequence reads: CASSHDGKERFREQYF. CDR3 bases: TGTGCCAGCAGCCACGATGGTAAGGAAAGGTTCCGGGAGCAGTACTTC.

The chain is built from TRBV5-1 and TRBJ2-7; tentative D call: TRBD1 (6 bases). Trimming removed 0 bases from V and 2 bases from J, with 12 bases in between. The CDR3 runs 15 residues. Germline V gene lookup returns CDR1 SGHRS and CDR2 YFSETQ. CDR3 amino acids: CASSLALQGPYEQYF. As DNA, the CDR3 is TGCGCCAGCAGCTTGGCTCTACAGGGACCCTACGAGCAGTACTTC.

This sequence joins TRBV7-9 and TRBJ2-7; 13 nucleotides match TRBD2. This CDR3 spans 16 amino acids. Unmatched junction bases numbered 10, after V lost 5 bases and J lost 6 bases. The germline CDR1 and CDR2 sequences are SEHNR and FQNEAQ (reference sequence). The CDR3 sequence is CASSPRTSGRKGEQYF. The CDR3 DNA sequence: TGTGCCAGCAGCCCAAGGACTAGCGGGAGAAAAGGCGAGCAGTACTTC.

The chain uses TRBV18 and TRBJ2-5, with TRBD2 identical over 11 bases. Per the germline V gene, CDR1 is KGHSH and CDR2 is LQKENI. The CDR3 sequence is 16 residues long. V lost 2 bases and J lost 5; bases outside the gene matches: 7. The CDR3 sequence is CASSPRTSGLWETQYF. CDR3 bases: TGTGCCAGCTCACCAAGGACTAGCGGGCTTTGGGAGACCCAGTACTTC.

CDR3 sequence: CATSRELGKVTQYF. CDR3 sequence (DNA): TGTGCCACCAGCAGAGAATTAGGGAAGGTGACCCAGTACTTC. The V gene is TRBV15, the J gene TRBJ2-5, with D uncertain. The germline V gene has CDR1 LNHNV and CDR2 YYDKDF (reference sequence). With 0 bases removed from V and 7 bases from J, the gap between germline ends came to 12 bases. CDR3 length: 14 residues.

This clone was seen more than once but under ten times. This chain joins TRBV7-6 and TRBJ2-7; 13 positions agree with TRBD2. V was pared by 5 bases and J by 4 bases, with 8 bases of the junction left unmatched. The CDR3 is 16 amino acids. Looked up from germline, CDR1 is SGHVS and CDR2 is FNYEAQ. This CDR3 is CASSQFTSGGAYEQYF. The CDR3 region has the DNA TGTGCCAGCAGCCAATTCACTAGCGGGGGGGCATACGAGCAGTACTTC.

The chain recombines TRBV14 with TRBJ2-3; 8 bases align to TRBD2. Germline trimming cut 1 base from V and 2 bases from J; bases unmatched to any gene: 2. This CDR3 is 15 amino acids long. Germline lookup yields CDR1 SGHDN and CDR2 FVKESK. CDR3 bases: TGTGCCAGCAGCCAAGTAGGACTAGCCACAGATACGCAGTATTTT. Amino acid sequence: CASSQVGLATDTQYF.

This clone was observed once. V usage is TRBV6-1 and J usage is TRBJ2-7; TRBD1 aligns across 8 bases. CDR1 MNHNS and CDR2 SASEGT come from the germline V gene. The CDR3 runs 17 residues. The V segment lost 0 bases and the J segment 6 bases; nucleotides outside the gene matches: 13. The CDR3 DNA reads TGTGCCAGCAGTGAAGCTTTGTCGCGGACAGGGAGGTGCGAGCAGTACTTC. Protein: CASSEALSRTGRCEQYF.

The chain couples TRBV5-1 to TRBJ2-7; D remains unclear. The CDR3 sequence is 15 residues long. Germline V CDR1 and CDR2: SGHRS, YFSETQ. The germline V and J ends were trimmed by 3 bases and 2 bases, with 15 bases remaining between them. CDR3 DNA: TGCGCCAGCAGCTCCACCCCAGCTTCCACCTACGAGCAGTACTTC. Residues: CASSSTPASTYEQYF.